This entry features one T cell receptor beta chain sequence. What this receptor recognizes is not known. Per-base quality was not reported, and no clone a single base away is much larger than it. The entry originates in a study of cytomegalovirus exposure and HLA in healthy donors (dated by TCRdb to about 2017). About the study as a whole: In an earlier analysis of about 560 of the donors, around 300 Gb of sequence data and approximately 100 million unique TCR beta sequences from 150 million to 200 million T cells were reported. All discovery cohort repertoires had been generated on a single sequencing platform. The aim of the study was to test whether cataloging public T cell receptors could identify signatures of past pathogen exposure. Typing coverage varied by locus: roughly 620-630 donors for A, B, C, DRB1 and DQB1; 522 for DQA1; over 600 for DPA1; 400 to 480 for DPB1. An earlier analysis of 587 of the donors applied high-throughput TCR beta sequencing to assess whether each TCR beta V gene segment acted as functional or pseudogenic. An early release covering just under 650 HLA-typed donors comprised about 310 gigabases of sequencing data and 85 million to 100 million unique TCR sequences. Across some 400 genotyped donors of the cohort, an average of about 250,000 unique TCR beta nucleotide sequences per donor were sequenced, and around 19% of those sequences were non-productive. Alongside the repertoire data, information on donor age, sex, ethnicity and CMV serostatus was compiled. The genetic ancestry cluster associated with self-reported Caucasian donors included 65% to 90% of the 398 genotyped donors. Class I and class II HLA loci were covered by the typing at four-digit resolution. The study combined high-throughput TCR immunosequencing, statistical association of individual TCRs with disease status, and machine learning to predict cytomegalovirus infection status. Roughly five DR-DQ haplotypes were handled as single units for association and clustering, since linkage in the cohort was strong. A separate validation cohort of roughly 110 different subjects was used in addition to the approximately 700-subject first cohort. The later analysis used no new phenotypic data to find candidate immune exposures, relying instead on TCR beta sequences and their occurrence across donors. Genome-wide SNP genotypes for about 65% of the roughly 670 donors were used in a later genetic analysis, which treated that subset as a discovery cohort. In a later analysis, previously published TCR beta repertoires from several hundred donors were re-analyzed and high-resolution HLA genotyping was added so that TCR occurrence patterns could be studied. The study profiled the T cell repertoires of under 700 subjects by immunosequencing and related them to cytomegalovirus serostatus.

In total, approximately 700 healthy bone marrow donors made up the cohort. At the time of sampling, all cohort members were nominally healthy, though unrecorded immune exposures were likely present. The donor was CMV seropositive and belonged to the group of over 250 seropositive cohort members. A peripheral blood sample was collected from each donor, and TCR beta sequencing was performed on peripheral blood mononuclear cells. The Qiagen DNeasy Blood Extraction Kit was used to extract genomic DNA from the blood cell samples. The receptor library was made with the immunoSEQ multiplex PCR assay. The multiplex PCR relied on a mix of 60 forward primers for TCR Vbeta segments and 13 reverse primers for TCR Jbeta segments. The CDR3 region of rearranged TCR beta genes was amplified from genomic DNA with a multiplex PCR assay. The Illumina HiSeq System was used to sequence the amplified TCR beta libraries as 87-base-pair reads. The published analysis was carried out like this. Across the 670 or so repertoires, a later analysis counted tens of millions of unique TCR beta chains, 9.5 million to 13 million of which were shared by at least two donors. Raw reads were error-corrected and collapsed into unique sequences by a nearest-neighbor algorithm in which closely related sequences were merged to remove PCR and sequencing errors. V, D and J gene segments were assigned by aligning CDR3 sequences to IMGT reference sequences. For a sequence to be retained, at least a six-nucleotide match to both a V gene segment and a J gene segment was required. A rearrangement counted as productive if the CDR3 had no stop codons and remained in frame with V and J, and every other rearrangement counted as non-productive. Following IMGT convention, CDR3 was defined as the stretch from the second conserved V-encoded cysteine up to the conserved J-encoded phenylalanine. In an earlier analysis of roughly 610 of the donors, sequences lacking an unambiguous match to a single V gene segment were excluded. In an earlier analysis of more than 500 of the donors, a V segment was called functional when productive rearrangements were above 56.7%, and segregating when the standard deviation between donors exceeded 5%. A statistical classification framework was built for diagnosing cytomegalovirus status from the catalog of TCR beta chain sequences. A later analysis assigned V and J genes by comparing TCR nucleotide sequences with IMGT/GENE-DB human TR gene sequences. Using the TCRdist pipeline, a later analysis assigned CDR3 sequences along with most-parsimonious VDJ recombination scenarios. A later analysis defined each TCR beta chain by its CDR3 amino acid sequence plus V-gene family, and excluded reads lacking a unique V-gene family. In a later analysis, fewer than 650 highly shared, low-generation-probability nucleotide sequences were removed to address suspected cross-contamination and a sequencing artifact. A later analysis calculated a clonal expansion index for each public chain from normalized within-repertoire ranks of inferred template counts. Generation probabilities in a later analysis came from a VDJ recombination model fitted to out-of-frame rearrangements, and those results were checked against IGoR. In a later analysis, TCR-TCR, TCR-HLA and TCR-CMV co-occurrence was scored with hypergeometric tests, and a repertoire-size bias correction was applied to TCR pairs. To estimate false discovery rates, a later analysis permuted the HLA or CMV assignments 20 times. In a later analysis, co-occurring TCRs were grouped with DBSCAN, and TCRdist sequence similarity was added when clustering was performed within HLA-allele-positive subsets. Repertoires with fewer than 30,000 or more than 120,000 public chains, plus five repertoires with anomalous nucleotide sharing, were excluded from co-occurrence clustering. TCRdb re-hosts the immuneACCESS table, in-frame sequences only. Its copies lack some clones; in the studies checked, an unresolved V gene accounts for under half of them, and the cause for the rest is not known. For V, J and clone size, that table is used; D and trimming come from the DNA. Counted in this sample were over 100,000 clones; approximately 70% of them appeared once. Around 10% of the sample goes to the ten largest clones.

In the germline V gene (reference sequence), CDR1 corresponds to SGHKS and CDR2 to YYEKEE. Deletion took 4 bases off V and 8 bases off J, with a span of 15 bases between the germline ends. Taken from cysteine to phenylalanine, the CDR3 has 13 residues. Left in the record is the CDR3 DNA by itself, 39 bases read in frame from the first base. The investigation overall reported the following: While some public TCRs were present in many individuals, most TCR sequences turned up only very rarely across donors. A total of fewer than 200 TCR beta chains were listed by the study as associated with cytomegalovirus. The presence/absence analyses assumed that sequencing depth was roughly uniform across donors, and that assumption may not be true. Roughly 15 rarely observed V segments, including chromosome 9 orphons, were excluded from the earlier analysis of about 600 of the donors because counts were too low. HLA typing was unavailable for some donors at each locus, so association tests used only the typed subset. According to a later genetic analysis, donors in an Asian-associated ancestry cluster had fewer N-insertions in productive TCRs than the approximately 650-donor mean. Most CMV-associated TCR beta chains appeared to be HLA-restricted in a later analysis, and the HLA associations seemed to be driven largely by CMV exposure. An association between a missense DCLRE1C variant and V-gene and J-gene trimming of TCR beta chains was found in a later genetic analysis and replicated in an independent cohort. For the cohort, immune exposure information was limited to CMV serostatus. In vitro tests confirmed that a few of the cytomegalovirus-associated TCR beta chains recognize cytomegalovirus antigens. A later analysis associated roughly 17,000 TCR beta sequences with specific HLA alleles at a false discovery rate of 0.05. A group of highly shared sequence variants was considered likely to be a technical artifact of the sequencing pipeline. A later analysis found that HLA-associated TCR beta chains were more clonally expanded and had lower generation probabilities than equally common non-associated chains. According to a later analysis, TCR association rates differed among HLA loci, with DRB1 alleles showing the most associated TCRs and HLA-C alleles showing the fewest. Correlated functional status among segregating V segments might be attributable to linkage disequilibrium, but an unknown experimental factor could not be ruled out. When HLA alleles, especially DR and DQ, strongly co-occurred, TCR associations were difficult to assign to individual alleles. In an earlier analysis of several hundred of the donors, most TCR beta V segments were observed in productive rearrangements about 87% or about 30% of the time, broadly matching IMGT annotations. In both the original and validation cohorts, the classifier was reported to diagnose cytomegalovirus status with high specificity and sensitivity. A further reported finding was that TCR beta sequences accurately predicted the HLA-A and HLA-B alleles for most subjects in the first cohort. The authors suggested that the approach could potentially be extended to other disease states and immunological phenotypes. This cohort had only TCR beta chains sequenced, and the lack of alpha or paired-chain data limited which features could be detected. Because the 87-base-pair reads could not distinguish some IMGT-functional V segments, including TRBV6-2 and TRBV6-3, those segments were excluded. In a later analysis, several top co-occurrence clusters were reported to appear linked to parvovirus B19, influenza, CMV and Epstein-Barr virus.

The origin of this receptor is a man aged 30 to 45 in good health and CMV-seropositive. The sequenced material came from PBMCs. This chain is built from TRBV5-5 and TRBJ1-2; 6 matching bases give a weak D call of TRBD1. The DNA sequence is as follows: TGTGCCAGCAGCCGCTTCAGGGGACTAGGCTACACCTTC. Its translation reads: CASSRFRGLGYTF.